This T cell receptor (beta chain) was documented in a study of identical twins. Trimming took 0 bases from V and 3 from J, leaving 16 bases between them. CDR1 SGHKS and CDR2 YYEKEE come from the germline V gene (reference sequence). The CDR3 extends over 16 amino acids. Template switching added a universal primer binding site, and final cDNA carried unique molecular identifiers. A single record per CDR3 protein comes from TCRdb applying MiXCR to the 5' RACE reads. The sample includes about 530,000 distinct CDR3 sequences, around 20% of them seen just once. As for this clonotype: Its specificity is unknown.

Regarding the study as a whole: Within monozygotic twins, out-of-frame TCR alpha sharing was underestimated by the models. Abundant beta clonotypes from cord blood bore fewer insertions; memory repertoires lacked this pattern.

This sample also appeared in a second study, on yellow fever vaccine responses in identical twins.

The receptor's source is a young woman in good health. The rearrangement joins TRBV5-5 to TRBJ2-7; TRBD1 might be the D (6 bases). The sample comprised CD4+ T cells sorted from blood. CDR3 sequence reads: CASSLEGGPYFYEQYV. DNA of the CDR3: TGTGCCAGCAGCTTGGAAGGGGGACCGTACTTCTACGAGCAGTACGTC.